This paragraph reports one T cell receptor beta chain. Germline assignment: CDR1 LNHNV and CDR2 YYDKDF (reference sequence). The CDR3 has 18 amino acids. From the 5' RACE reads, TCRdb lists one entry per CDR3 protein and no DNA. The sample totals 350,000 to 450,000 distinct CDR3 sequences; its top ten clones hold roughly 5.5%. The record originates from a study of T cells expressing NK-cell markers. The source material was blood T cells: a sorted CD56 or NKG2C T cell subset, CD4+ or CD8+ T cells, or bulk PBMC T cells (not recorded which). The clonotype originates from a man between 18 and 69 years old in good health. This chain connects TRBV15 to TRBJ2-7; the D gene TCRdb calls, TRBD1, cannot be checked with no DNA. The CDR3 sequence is CATSRDSLGAGNIYEQYF.